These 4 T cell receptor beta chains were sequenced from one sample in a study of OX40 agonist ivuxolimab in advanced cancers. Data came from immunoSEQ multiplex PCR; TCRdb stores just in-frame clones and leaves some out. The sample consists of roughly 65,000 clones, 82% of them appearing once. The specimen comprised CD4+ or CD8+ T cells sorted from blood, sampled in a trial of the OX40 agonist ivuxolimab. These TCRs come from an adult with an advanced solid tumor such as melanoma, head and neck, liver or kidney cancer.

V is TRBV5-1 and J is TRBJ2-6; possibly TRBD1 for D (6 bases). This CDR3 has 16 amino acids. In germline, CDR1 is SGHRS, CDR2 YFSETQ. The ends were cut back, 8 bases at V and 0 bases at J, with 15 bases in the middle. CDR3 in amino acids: CASTSGQISGANVLTF. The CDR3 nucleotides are TGCGCCAGTACCTCCGGACAGATCTCTGGGGCCAACGTCCTGACTTTC.

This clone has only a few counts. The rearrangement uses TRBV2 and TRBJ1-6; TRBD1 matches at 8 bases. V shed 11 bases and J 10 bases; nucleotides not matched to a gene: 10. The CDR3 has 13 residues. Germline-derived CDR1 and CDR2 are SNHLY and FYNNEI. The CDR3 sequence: CASSGGQGSPLHF. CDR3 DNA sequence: TGTGCCTCCTCAGGCGGACAGGGATCACCCCTCCACTTT.

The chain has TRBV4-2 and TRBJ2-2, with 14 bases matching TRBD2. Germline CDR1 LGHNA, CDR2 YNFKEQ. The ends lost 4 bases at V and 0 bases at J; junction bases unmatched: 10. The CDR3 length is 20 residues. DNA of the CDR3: TGTGCCAGCAGCCCGACCCCGGGACTAGCGGGAGTAGCGAACACCGGGGAGCTGTTTTTT. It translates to CASSPTPGLAGVANTGELFF.

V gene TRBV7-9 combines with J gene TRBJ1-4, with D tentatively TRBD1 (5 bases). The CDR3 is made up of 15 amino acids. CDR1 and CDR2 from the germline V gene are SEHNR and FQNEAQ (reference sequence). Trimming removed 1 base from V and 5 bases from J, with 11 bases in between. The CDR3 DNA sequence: TGTGCCAGCAGCTTAGTGGGGACGGTCAATGAAAAACTGTTTTTT. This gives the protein CASSLVGTVNEKLFF.